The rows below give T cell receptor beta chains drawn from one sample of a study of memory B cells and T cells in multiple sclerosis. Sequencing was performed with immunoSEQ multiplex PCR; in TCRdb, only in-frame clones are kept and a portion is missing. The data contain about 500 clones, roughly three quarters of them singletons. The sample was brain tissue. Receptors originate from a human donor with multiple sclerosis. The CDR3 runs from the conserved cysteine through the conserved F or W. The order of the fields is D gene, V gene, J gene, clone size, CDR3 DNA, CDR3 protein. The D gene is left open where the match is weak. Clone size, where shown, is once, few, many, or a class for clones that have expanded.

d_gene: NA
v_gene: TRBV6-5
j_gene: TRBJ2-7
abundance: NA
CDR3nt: TGTGCCAGCAGTTACGGGCAGGGCAGCTCCTACGAGCAGTACTTC
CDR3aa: CASSYGQGSSYEQYF

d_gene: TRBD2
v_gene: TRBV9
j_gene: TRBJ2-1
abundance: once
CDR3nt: TGTGCCAGCAGCGCCTTGGGGGGGATTAATGAGCAGTTCTTC
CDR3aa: CASSALGGINEQFF

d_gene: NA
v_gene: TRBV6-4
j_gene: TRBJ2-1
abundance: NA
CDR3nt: TGTGCCAGCAAAGGGTTGACCCATCAGGGGTTCTTC
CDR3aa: CASKGLTHQGFF

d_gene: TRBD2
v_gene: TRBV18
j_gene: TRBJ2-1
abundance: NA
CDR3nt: TGTGCCAGCTCACCAACTAGCGGGGGGAGAAATGAGCAGTTCTTC
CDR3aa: CASSPTSGGRNEQFF

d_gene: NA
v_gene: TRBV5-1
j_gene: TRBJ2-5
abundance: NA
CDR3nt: TGCGCCAGCAGCCTGGGCGAGAGACAAGAGACCCAGTACTTC
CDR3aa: CASSLGERQETQYF

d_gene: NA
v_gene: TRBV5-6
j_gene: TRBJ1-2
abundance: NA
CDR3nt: TGTGCCAGCAGTCACAGCTATGGCTACACCTTC
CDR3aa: CASSHSYGYTF

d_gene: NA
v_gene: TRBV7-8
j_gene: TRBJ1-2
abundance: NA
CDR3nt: TGTGCCAGCATACCGTTCGGGACAAACTATGGCTACACCTTC
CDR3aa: CASIPFGTNYGYTF

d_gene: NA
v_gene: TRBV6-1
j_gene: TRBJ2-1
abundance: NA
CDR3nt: TGTGCCAGCGGACTAACCGACGCAAATGAGCAGTTCTTC
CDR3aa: CASGLTDANEQFF

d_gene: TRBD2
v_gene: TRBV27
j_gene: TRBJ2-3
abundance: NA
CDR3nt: TGTGCCAGCAGTTTCCTAGCGGGGACCACAGATACGCAGTATTTT
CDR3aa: CASSFLAGTTDTQYF

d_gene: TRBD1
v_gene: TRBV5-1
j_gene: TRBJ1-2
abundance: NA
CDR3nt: TGCGCCAGCAGCTACAGGGGGCAGGAGGATGGCTACACCTTC
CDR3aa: CASSYRGQEDGYTF

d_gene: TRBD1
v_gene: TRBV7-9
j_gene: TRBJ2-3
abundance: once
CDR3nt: TGTGCCAGCAGGAACGACAGGGGGACAGATACGCAGTATTTT
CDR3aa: CASRNDRGTDTQYF

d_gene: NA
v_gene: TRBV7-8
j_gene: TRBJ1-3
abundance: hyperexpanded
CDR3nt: TGTGCCAGCAGCTCCTCCAGGTCTGGAAACACCATATATTTT
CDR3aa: CASSSSRSGNTIYF

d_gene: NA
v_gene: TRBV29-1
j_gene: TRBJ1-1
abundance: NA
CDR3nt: TGCAGCGTCCCAGAGAACACTGAAGCTTTCTTT
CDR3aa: CSVPENTEAFF

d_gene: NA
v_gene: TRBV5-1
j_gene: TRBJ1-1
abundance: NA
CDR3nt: TGCGCCAGCAGCCCGGACAGATTGAACACTGAAGCTTTCTTT
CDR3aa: CASSPDRLNTEAFF

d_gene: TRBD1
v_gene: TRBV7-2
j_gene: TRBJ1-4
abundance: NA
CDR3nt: TGTGCCAGCAGCTATGGTGACAGGGGGGGTGAAAAACTGTTTTTT
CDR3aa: CASSYGDRGGEKLFF

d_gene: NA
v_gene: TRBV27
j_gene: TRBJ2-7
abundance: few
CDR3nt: TGTGCCAGCAGTTTAATCGGACAGCTGAAAGAGCAGTACTTC
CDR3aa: CASSLIGQLKEQYF

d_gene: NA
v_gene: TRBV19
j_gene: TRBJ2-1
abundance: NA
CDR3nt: TGTGCCAGTAGTATATTGGGAGATTACAATGAGCAGTTCTTC
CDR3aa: CASSILGDYNEQFF

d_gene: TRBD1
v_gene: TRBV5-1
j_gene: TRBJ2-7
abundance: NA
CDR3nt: TGCGCCAGCAGCCCCACCGGGACAGGTTCCTACGAGCAGTACTTC
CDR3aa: CASSPTGTGSYEQYF

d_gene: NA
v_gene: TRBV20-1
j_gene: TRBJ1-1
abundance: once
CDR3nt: TGCAGTGCTGGGGGGGAAGCTTTCTTT
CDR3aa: CSAGGEAFF

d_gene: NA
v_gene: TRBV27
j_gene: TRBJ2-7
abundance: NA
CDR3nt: TGTGCCAGCAGTTTATCCAGCGGTCGGGAGCAGTACTTC
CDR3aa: CASSLSSGREQYF

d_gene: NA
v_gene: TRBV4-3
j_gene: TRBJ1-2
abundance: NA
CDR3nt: TGCGCCAGCAGCCAAGTCGTCAGGGTTTATTATGGCTACACCTTC
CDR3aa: CASSQVVRVYYGYTF

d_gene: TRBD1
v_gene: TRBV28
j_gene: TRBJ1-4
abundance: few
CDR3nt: TGTGCCAGCAGACCATTGGGACAGGGGGCTAATGAAAAACTGTTTTTT
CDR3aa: CASRPLGQGANEKLFF

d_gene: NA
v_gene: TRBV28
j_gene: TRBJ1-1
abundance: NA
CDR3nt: TGTGCCAGCAGACTCCGGGATCCAGAAATTGCTGAAGCTTTCTTT
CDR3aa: CASRLRDPEIAEAFF

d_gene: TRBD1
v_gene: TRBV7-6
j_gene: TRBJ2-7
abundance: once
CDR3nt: TGTGCCAGCAGCTTCGGACAGGGGGGTTACGAGCAGTACTTC
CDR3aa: CASSFGQGGYEQYF

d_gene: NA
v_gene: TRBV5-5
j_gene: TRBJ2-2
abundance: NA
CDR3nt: TGTGCCAGCAGCTTGGAGGGGGGGCCGAACACCGGGGAGCTGTTTTTT
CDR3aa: CASSLEGGPNTGELFF

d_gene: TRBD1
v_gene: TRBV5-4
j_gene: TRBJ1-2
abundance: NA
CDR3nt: TGTGCCAGCAGTCAGGGGGTCAACTATGGCTACACCTTC
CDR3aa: CASSQGVNYGYTF

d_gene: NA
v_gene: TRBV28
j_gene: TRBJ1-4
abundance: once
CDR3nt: TGTGCCAGCAGTTTGCCCCTTACAGTACCTAATGAAAAACTGTTTTTT
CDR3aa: CASSLPLTVPNEKLFF

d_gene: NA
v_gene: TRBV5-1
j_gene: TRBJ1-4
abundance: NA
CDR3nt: TGCGCCAGCAGCTTTGTGGGACAACCTAATGAAAAACTGTTTTTT
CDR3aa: CASSFVGQPNEKLFF

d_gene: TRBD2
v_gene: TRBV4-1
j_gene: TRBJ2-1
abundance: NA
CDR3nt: TGCGCCAGCAGCCCCGGAAGTCAGCGGGGGGCTGAGCAGTTCTTC
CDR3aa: CASSPGSQRGAEQFF

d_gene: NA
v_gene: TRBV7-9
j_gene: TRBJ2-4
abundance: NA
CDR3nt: TGTGCCAGCGAGGACACTGAGAACATTCAGTACTTC
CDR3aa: CASEDTENIQYF